This T cell receptor (beta chain) emerged from a study of T cells in Graves' hyperthyroidism and ophthalmopathy. On the study more broadly: Pretreatment peripheral blood was obtained at initial diagnosis.

Regions amplified from RNA transcripts were the TCR beta CDR3 regions. The HTBI primer set served for first-round RT-PCR of the TCR CDR3. TCRdb reanalysed the multiplex PCR reads using MiXCR and keeps one entry per CDR3 protein. Of about 380,000 distinct CDR3 sequences in the sample, around 18% are singletons; the top ten hold roughly two fifths. V lost 1 base, J lost 8 bases, and 12 bases lay in between. Germline V gene lookup returns CDR1 MNHNS and CDR2 SASEGT. This CDR3 spans 15 amino acids. Pregnant or lactating patients were excluded, as were those with uncontrolled infection or other autoimmune disease.

V and J are TRBV6-1 and TRBJ1-6, with D tentatively TRBD1 (5 bases). The receptor was derived from a man younger than 35 with Graves' ophthalmopathy. Sequences were obtained from blood. Written as DNA, the CDR3 is TGTGCCAGCAGTGAAGTTTTACAGGAAGATTCACCCCTCCACTTT. This translates into CASSEVLQEDSPLHF.